This T cell receptor beta chain emerged from a study of response to subunit inactivated influenza vaccine. TCRdb analysed the RT-PCR reads with MiXCR anew, one entry per CDR3 protein. The profile shows 150,000 to 200,000 distinct CDR3 sequences, roughly 12% of them singletons. The CDR3 runs to 13 residues. Trimming removed 2 bases at V and 5 bases at J, with 9 bases between. The germline V gene encodes CDR1 MNHEY and CDR2 SMNVEV (reference sequence). These records were also assigned to another study, of T cells expressing NK-cell markers. As that report states: The authors generated TCR beta cDNA through 5'RACE template switching with UMIs. More than five donors showed dominant NKG2C+ clonotypes comprising roughly 1.0-7.0% of their CD8+ T cells. In a few donors, these clonotypes also led the CD3+CD56-NKG2C+ fraction.

The specimen comprised CD8+ T cells sorted from PBMCs, sampled approximately 13 days after vaccination. The sequence was obtained from a man between 45 and 60 years old who received an inactivated influenza vaccine. The gene calls are TRBV27 and TRBJ1-1; D is unresolved. CDR3 coding DNA: TGTGCCAGCAGTTTAAGTAGTAGTACTGAAGCTTTCTTT. This translates into CASSLSSSTEAFF.